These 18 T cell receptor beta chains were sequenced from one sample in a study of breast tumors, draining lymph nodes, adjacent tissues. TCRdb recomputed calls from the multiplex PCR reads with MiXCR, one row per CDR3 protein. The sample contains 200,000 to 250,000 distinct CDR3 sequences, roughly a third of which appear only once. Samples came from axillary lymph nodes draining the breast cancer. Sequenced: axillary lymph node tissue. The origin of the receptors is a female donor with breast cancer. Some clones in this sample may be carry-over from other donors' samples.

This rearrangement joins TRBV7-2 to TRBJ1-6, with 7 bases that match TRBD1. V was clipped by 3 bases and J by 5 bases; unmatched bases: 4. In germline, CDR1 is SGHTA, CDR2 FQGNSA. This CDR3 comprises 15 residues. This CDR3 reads CASSFGTDNNSPLHF. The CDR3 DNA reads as TGTGCCAGCAGCTTTGGGACAGACAATAATTCACCCCTCCACTTT.

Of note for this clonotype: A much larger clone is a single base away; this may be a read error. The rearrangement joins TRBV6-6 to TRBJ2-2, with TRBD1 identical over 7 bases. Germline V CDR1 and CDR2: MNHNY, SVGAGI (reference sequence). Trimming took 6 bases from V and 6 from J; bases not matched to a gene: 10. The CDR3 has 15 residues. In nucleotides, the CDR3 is TGTGCCAGCAGGCCCGAGACAGGGTACGCCGGGGAGCTGTTTTTT. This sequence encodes CASRPETGYAGELFF.

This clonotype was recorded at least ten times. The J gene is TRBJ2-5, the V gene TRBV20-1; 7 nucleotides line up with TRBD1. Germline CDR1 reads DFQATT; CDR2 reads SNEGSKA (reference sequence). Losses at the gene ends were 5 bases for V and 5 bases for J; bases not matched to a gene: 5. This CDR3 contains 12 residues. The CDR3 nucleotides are TGCAGTGCTGTGGACAGGTTCGAGACCCAGTACTTC. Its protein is CSAVDRFETQYF.

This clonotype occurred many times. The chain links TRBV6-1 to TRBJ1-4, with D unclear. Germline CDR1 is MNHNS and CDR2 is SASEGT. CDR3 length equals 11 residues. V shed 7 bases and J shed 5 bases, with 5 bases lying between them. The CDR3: CASIRNEKLFF. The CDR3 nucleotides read TGTGCCAGCATCAGGAATGAAAAACTGTTTTTT.

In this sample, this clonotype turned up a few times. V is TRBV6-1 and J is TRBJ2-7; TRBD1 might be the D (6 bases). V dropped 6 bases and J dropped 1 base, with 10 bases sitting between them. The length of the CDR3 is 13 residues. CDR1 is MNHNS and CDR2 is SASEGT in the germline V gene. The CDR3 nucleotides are TGTGCCAGCAGCGGGACAAGATCCTACGAGCAGTACTTC. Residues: CASSGTRSYEQYF.

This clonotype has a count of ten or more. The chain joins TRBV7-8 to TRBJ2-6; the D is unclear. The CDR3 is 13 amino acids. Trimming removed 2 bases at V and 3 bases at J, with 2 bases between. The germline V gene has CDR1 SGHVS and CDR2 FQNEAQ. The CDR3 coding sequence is TGTGCCAGCAGCTTAAATGGGGCCAACGTCCTGACTTTC. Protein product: CASSLNGANVLTF.

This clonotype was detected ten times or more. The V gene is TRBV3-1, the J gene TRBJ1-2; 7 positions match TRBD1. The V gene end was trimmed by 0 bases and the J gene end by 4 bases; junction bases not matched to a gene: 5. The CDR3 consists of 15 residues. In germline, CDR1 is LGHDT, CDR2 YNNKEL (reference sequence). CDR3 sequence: CASSQDAGGGYGYTF. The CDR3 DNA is TGTGCCAGCAGCCAAGATGCAGGGGGAGGCTATGGCTACACCTTC.

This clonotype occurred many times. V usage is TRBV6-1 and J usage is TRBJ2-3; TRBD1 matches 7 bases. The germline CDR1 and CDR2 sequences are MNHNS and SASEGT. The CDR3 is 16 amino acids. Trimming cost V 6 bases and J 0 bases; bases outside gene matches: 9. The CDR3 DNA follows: TGTGCCAGCAGCGCCCTAACAGGGGCCAGCACAGATACGCAGTATTTT. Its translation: CASSALTGASTDTQYF.

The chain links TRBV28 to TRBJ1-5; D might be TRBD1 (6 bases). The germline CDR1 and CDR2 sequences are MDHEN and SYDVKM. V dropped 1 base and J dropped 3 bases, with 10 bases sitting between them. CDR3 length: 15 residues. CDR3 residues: CASSLSGGFNQPQHF. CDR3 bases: TGTGCCAGCAGTTTATCGGGGGGCTTCAATCAGCCCCAGCATTTT.

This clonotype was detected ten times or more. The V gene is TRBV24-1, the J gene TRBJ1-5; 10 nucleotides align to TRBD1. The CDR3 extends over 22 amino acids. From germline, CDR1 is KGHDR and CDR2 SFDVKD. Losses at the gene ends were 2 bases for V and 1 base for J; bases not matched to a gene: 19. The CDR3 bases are TGTGCCACCAGTGATTGGTGGGGGGGCGCCGGGACAGGGGTGGAGAGCAATCAGCCCCAGCATTTT. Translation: CATSDWWGGAGTGVESNQPQHF.

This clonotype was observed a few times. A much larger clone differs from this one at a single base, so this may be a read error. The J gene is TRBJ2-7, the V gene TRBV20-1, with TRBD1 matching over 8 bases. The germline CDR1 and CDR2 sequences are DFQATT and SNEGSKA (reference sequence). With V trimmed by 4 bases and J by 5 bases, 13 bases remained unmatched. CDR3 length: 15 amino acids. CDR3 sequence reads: CSATRQGRYTDEQYF. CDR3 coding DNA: TGCAGTGCTACAAGACAGGGGCGTTATACAGACGAGCAGTACTTC.

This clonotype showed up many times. CDR3 region: CSARTSETQYF. The CDR3 coding sequence is TGCAGTGCGAGGACTAGCGAAACGCAGTATTTT. The chain employs TRBV20-1 and TRBJ2-3; TRBD2 agrees at 9 bases. The germline V gene has CDR1 DFQATT and CDR2 SNEGSKA (reference sequence). The V and J ends lost 6 bases and 9 bases, in that order; junction bases with no gene match: 4. CDR3 length: 11 amino acids.

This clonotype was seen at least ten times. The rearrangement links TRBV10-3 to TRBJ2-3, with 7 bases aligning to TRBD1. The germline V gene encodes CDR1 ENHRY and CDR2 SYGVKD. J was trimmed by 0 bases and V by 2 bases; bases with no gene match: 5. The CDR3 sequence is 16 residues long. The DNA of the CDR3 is TGTGCCATCAGTGAGCCGGGACAGAGTAGCACAGATACGCAGTATTTT. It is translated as CAISEPGQSSTDTQYF.

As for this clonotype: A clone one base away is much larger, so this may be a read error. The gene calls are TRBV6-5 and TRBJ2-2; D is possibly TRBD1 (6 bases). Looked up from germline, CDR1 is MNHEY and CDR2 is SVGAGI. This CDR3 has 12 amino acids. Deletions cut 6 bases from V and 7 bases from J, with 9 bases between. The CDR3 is CASRPGVGELFF. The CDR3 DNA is TGTGCCAGCAGACCAGGGGTCGGGGAGCTGTTTTTT.

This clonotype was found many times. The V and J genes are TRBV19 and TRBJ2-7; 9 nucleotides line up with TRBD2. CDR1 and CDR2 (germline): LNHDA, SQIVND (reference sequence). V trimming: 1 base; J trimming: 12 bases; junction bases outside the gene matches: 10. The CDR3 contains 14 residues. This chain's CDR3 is CASSIGGLAGSWYF. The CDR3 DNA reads TGTGCCAGTAGTATAGGGGGACTAGCAGGAAGTTGGTACTTC.

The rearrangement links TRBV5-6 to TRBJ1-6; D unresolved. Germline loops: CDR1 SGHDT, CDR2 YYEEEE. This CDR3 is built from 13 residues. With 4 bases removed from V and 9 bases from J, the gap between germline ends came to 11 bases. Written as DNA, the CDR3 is TGTGCCAGCAGCGTAACTTTCACTTCACCCCTCCACTTT. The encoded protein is CASSVTFTSPLHF. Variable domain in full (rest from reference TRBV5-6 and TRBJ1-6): DAGVTQSPTHLIKTRGQQVTLRCSPKSGHDTVSWYQQALGQGPQFIFQYYEEEERQRGNFPDRFSGHQFPNYSSELNVNALLLGDSALYLCASSVTFTSPLHFGNGTRLTVT.

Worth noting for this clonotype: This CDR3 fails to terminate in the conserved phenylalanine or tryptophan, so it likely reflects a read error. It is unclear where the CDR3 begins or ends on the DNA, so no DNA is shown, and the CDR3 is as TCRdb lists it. This CDR3 reads CASSSQGGR. This sequence joins TRBV7-8 and TRBJ2-1; the table's TRBD1 call for D was not verified on the DNA. Germline CDR1 is SGHVS and CDR2 is FQNEAQ. The CDR3 comprises 9 residues, both ends counted.

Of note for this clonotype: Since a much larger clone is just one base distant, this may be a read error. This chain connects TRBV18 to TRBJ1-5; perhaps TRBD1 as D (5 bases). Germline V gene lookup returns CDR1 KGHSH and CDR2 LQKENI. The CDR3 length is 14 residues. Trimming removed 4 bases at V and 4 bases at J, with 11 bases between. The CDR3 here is CASSRQTRNQPQHF. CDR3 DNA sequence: TGTGCCAGCTCACGACAGACAAGAAATCAGCCCCAGCATTTT.